This T cell receptor beta chain derives from a study of cytomegalovirus exposure and HLA in healthy donors. With 60 Vbeta and 13 Jbeta primers, the PCR was carried out. Using immunoSEQ multiplex PCR, the repertoire was profiled, and TCRdb retains in-frame clones only, with some absent. The table has about 160,000 clones, approximately 80% seen once. Per germline, CDR1 SGHTA and CDR2 FQGTGA. The CDR3 extends over 15 amino acids. With 5 bases clipped from V and 0 bases from J, the junction kept 2 bases outside the gene matches. As to this clone: Its antigen is not identified.

Study results and caveats: Several top significant clusters appeared, in a later analysis, to be linked to common viral pathogens. Earlier analysis looked at TCR beta V segments, and most were productive about 90% or about 30% of the time. V- and J-gene trimming of TCR beta was linked (in a later analysis) to a missense DCLRE1C variant. Cytomegalovirus status was reportedly diagnosed by the classifier with high specificity and sensitivity.

The sequencing input was PBMCs. V gene TRBV7-3 combines with J gene TRBJ2-7, with 12 nucleotides matching TRBD2. This TCR was recovered from a male donor in good health and CMV-seropositive. In DNA form, the CDR3 reads TGTGCCAGCAGCCGACTAGCGGGGGACTCCTACGAGCAGTACTTC. It encodes CASSRLAGDSYEQYF.